These T cell receptor beta chains were read from a single sample in a study of technical replicates of blood from four donors. Repertoires were generated with immunoSEQ multiplex PCR, while TCRdb's copy carries only in-frame clones and drops some. The sample records 60,000 to 90,000 clones, roughly 92% being singletons. Sequencing input: T cells isolated from PBMCs. Receptors originate from a human donor in good health. Each CDR3 is given with its conserved first and last residue.

TRBV6-1	TRBJ2-1	CASSEGRELNEQFF
TRBV14	TRBJ1-4	CASSQGSRTEVF
TRBV19	TRBJ1-5	CASSPRQPYSNQPQHF
TRBV5-4	TRBJ2-3	CASSLGQGADTQYF
TRBV30	TRBJ2-7	CAWSVLAEGYEQYF
TRBV7-2	TRBJ1-2	CASSALRVHGYTF
TRBV10-3	TRBJ1-2	CAITPGGLNGYTF
TRBV5-6	TRBJ1-3	CASSLRGSGNTIYF
TRBV18	TRBJ2-4	CASSPVRGLTKNIQYF
TRBV28	TRBJ1-2	CASSPRQGSVRGYTF
TRBV28	TRBJ1-4	CASSFSGTGAEKLFF
TRBV19	TRBJ1-1	CASSSGTGGDTEAFF
TRBV11-3	TRBJ2-1	CASSVRGGSSGAHEQFF
TRBV25-1	TRBJ2-5	CASSEGIRTGGQETQYF
TRBV2	TRBJ1-4	CASTYINEKLFF
TRBV11-3	TRBJ1-1	CASSLFGQGNTEAFF
TRBV6-5	TRBJ2-1	CASSGHSYNEQFF
TRBV13	TRBJ2-3	CASSLNRGDEYF
TRBV2	TRBJ1-2	CASSEGRFDGYTF
TRBV7-6	TRBJ2-7	CASSYALAGGREQYF
TRBV19	TRBJ1-1	CASSIATGQGNTEAFF
TRBV7-7	TRBJ2-3	CASSPHGGEDTQYF
TRBV5-1	TRBJ2-1	CASSPADRLGREQFF
TRBV7-9	TRBJ2-4	CASSRREDSLKNIQYF
TRBV29-1	TRBJ2-1	CSGVGDEQFF
TRBV28	TRBJ1-1	CASRALNTEAFF
TRBV6-1	TRBJ2-3	CASRLDFGRADTQYF
TRBV29-1	TRBJ1-1	CSVWGETEAFF
TRBV5-1	TRBJ1-2	CASSLGQTPEYGYTF
TRBV6-5	TRBJ2-1	CASSYQRKAYNEQFF
TRBV5-5	TRBJ2-1	CASSFVGLAGGNYNEQFF
TRBV4-1	TRBJ2-1	CASSQGGSREQFF
TRBV7-9	TRBJ2-7	CASSLGGGEEQYF
TRBV27	TRBJ2-7	CASTRGGGPYEQYF
TRBV14	TRBJ2-5	CASSRTSGQETQYF
TRBV9	TRBJ2-7	CASSVGGGGYEQYF
TRBV19	TRBJ2-7	CASSIDLRTGAYEQYF
TRBV9	TRBJ2-7	CASSVGVSSYEQYF
TRBV19	TRBJ1-5	CASSPDRANQPQHF
TRBV30	TRBJ2-1	CAWQRTGPRNEQFF
TRBV4-1	TRBJ1-2	CASSQDKDRKLYGYTF
TRBV2	TRBJ1-5	CASTILDRRSPQPQHF
TRBV19	TRBJ1-2	CASIPGGHYYGYTF
TRBV5-1	TRBJ2-7	CASSLGSPGPYEQYF
TRBV5-4	TRBJ1-3	CASTPRGNTIYF
TRBV28	TRBJ1-2	CASSHQTNYGYTF